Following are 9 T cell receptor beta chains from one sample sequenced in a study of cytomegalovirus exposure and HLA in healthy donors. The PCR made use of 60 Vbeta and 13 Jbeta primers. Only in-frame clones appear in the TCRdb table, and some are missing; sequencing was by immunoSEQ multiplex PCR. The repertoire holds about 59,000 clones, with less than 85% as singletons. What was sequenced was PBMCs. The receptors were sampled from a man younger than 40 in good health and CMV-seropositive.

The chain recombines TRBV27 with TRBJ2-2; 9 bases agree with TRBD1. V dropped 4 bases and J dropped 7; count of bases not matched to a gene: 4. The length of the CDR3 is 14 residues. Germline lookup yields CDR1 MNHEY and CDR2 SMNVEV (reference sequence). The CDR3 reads CASSSDRGYGELFF. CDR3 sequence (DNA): TGTGCCAGCAGTTCGGACAGGGGCTACGGGGAGCTGTTTTTT.

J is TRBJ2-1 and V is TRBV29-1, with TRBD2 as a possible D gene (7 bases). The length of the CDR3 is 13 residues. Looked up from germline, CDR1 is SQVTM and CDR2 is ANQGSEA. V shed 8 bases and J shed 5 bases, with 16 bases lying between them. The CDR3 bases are TGCAGCCACAATAGGGGGGGTAACAATGAGCAGTTCTTC. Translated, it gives CSHNRGGNNEQFF.

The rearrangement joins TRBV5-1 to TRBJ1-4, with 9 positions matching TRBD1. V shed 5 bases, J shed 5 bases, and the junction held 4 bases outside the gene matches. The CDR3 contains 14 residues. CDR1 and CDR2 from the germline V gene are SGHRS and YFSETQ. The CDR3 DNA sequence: TGCGCCAGCAGTTGGGGGACAGGGAATGAAAAACTGTTTTTT. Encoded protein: CASSWGTGNEKLFF.

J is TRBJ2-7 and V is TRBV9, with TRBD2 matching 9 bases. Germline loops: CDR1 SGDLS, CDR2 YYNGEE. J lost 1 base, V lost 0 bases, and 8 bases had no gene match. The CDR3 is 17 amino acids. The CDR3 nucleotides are TGTGCCAGCAGCGTAGGATCTAGCGGGGTCTCTTCCTACGAGCAGTACTTC. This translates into CASSVGSSGVSSYEQYF.

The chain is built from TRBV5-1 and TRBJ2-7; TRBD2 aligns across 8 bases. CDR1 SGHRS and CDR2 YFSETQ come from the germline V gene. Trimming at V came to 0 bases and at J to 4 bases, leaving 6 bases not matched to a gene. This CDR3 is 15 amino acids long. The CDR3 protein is CASSLGSGGGYEQYF. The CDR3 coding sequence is TGCGCCAGCAGCTTGGGGAGCGGGGGAGGATACGAGCAGTACTTC.

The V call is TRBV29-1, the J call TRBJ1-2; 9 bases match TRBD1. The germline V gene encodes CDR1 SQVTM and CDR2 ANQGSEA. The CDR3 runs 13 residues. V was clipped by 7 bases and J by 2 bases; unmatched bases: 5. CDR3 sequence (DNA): TGCAGCGCCGCGGGACAGGGAAACTATGGCTACACCTTC. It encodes CSAAGQGNYGYTF. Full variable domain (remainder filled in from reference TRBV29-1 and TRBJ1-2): SAVISQKPSRDICQRGTSLTIQCQVDSQVTMMFWYRQQPGQSLTLIATANQGSEATYESGFVIDKFPISRPNLTFSTLTVSNMSPEDSSIYLCSAAGQGNYGYTFGSGTRLTVV.

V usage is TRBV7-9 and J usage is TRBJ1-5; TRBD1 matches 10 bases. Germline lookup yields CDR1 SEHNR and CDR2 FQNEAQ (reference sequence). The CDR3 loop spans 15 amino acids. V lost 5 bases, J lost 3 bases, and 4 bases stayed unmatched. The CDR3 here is CASSPGTGVNQPQHF. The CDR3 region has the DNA TGTGCCAGCAGCCCCGGGACAGGGGTCAATCAGCCCCAGCATTTT.

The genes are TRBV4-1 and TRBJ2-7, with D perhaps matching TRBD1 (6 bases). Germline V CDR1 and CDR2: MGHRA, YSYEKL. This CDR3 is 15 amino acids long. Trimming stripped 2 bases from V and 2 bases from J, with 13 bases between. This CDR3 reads CASSQHITGTYEQYF. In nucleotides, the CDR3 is TGCGCCAGCAGCCAACATATCACAGGGACCTACGAGCAGTACTTC.

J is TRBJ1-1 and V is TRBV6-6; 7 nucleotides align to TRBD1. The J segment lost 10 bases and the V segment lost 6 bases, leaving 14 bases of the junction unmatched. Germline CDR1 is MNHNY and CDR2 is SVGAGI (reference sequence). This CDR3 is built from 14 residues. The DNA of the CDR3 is TGTGCCAGCAGCCGAACAACAGGGGTGCTTGGAGCTTTCTTT. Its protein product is CASSRTTGVLGAFF.